This TCR beta chain was identified in a study of radiotherapy plus CTLA-4 blockade in lung cancer. Assay used: immunoSEQ multiplex PCR; TCRdb lists only in-frame clones, some missing. The sample lists 45,000 to 55,000 clones, roughly 90% seen once, with less than 20% in the top ten. About this clone itself: Its antigen is not identified.

V lost 2 bases and J lost 5; bases outside the gene matches: 14. CDR1 MDHEN and CDR2 SYDVKM come from the germline V gene. This CDR3 contains 17 residues. Each patient with chemo-refractory metastatic non-small-cell lung cancer was treated with focal radiation plus CTLA-4 blockade using ipilimumab. Whole-study results and caveats: Blood saw expansion of tumor-derived TCR clones after radiotherapy plus ipilimumab. Early clonal dynamics of blood T cells, together with interferon-beta, were reported as the best response predictor.

This TCR derives from a human donor with non-small cell lung cancer that progressed on radiotherapy plus ipilimumab. Some clones in this sample may be carry-over from other donors' samples. The genes are TRBV28 and TRBJ2-7, with 8 nucleotides matching TRBD1. Specimen: peripheral blood, collected from a patient treated with radiotherapy plus ipilimumab. Here the CDR3 reads CASSLPRGQGPGDEQYF. The CDR3 DNA follows: TGTGCCAGCAGTTTACCCCGAGGACAGGGTCCCGGGGACGAGCAGTACTTC.